This T cell receptor beta chain was recorded in a study of blood T cell repertoires in COVID-19. Overall study: PBMCs, B-cell-depleted T cells, or T cells were the source of the cDNA or gDNA that made up the material.

This clone was picked up one time. CDR3 length: 12 residues. The germline gives CDR1 MNHEY, CDR2 SVGEGT. V lost 2 bases and J lost 10, with 11 bases in between. The method was immunoSEQ multiplex PCR; TCRdb's version includes in-frame clones alone and lacks a portion of them. This sample yields roughly 330,000 clones, of which more than 70% are seen a single time; roughly 1.1% belongs to the top ten. This sequence was found in a woman in her forties or fifties with acute or convalescent COVID-19. Sequencing was done on a sample of peripheral blood. V usage is TRBV6-2 or TRBV6-3 and J usage is TRBJ2-5; TRBD2 might be the D (6 bases). The chain's CDR3 is CASSYGGTVQYF. The CDR3 DNA follows: TGTGCCAGCAGTTACGGGGGGACGGTCCAGTACTTC.